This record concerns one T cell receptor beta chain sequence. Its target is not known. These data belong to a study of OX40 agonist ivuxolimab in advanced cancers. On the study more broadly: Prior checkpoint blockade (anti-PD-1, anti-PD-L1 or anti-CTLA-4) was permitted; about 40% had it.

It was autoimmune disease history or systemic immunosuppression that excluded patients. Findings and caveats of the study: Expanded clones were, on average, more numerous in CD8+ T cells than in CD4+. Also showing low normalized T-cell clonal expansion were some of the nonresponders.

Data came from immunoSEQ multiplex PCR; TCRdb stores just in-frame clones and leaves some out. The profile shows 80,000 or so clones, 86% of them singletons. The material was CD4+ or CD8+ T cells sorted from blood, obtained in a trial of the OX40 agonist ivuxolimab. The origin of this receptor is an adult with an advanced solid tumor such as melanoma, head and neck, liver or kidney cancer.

The CDR3 coding sequence is TGTGTCAGAAGCCCCCCTATGAGCTCCTATAATTCACCCCTCCACTTT. The encoded protein is CVRSPPMSSYNSPLHF. The chain links TRBV7-5 to TRBJ1-6. TRBV7-5 is tagged as a pseudogene. The CDR3 runs to 16 residues.